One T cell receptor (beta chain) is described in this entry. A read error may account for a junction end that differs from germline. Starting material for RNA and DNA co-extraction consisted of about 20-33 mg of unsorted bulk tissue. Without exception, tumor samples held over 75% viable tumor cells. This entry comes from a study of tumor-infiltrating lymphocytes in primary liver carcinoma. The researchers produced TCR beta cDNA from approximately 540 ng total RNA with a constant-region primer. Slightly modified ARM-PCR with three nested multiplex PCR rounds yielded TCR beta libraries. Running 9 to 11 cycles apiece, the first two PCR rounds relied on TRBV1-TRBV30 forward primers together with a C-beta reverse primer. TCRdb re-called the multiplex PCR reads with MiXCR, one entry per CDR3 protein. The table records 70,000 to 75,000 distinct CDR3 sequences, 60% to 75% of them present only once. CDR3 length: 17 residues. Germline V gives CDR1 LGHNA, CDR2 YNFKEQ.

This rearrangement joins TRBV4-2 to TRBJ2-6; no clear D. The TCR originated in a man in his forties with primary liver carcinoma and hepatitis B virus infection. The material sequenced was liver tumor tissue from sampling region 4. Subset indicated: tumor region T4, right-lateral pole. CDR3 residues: CASSPQEDLAGVNVLTF. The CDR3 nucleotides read TGTGCCAGCAGCCCCCAAGAGGATTTGGCTGGGGTCAACGTCCTGACTTTC.